These T cell receptor beta chains were read from a single sample in a study of monozygotic twins with inflammatory bowel disease. One entry per CDR3 protein, without DNA, is what TCRdb gives after re-calling the 5' RACE reads. This sample lists 400,000 or so distinct CDR3 sequences; its ten largest clones have 2% to 2.5%. The specimen sequenced was blood. The receptors derive from a human donor with ulcerative colitis or Crohn's disease, or a healthy co-twin of an affected twin (not recorded which). CDR3s include the opening cysteine and the closing phenylalanine or tryptophan.

j_call	v_call	cdr3_aa
TRBJ2-1	TRBV5-4	CASSLQERSYNEQFF
TRBJ2-7	TRBV7-2	CASSLSHGTMKGEQYF
TRBJ2-3	TRBV12-3/TRBV12-4	CASSFREDYTDTQYF
TRBJ2-3	TRBV5-1	CASSYLAGNTDTQYF
TRBJ1-2	TRBV27	CATSGQKAYGYTF
TRBJ1-5	TRBV16	CASSADRGNQPQHF
TRBJ2-3	TRBV20-1	CSASYPTSGSTDTQYF
TRBJ2-5	TRBV20-1	CSAKGQGQETQYF
TRBJ2-7	TRBV2	CASSQGGYEQYF
TRBJ2-5	TRBV5-1	CASSSVLLETQYF
TRBJ1-1	TRBV18	CASSPTGQNTEAFF
TRBJ2-7	TRBV4-1	CASSQEGRGLAGGPTYEQYF
TRBJ1-2	TRBV12-3/TRBV12-4	CASSLQGQYGYTF
TRBJ2-3	TRBV20-1	CSASVWTLTDTQYF
TRBJ2-7	TRBV7-3	CASSFQPATGPGEQYF
TRBJ1-5	TRBV27	CASSLQGINQPQHF
TRBJ2-3	TRBV18	CASSLLGQGYTDTQYF
TRBJ1-6	TRBV5-1	CASSAGPGAAYNSPLHF
TRBJ2-2	TRBV7-2	CASSLYRALNTGELFF
TRBJ2-7	TRBV5-1	CASKRGTGTWDEQYF
TRBJ2-1	TRBV2	CASIGDRGWGEQFF
TRBJ1-1	TRBV6-2/TRBV6-3	CASSYGGTGPSNTEAFF
TRBJ2-5	TRBV20-1	CSAAVFGSGDQETQYF
TRBJ1-1	TRBV20-1	CSAFPGRNTEAFF
TRBJ1-1	TRBV4-2	CASSRTKGAGDTEAFF
TRBJ1-1	TRBV30	CAWSGVGGPEAFF
TRBJ2-5	TRBV5-1	CASSSTVGPQETQYF
TRBJ1-1	TRBV5-5	CASSFLDRGILNTEAFF
TRBJ1-2	TRBV6-5	CASRSRAGNGYTF
TRBJ2-7	TRBV27	CASSLYPGRSHEQYF
TRBJ2-1	TRBV9	CASSSTSEQFF
TRBJ1-1	TRBV7-9	CASSLAGRRQTEAFF
TRBJ2-3	TRBV6-4	CASSDSTESDTQYF
TRBJ1-1	TRBV29-1	CSVVHIAGVTEAFF